Listed below are T cell receptor beta chains from one sample, sequenced in a study of T cell changes during pregnancy in multiple sclerosis. This table comes from immunoSEQ multiplex PCR, and its TCRdb copy is limited to in-frame clones, with some not included. The repertoire holds approximately 40,000 clones, with approximately 90% as singletons. Sequences were derived from CD4+ T cells from peripheral blood mononuclear cells, sampled in the first trimester of pregnancy. All receptors come from a female donor with multiple sclerosis, enrolled in a pregnancy study. Both conserved end residues are part of each CDR3. D genes are given only for firm matches. Clone size, where shown, is once, few, many, or a class for clones that have expanded.

j_call,v_call,clone_size,d_call,cdr3_nt,cdr3_aa
TRBJ1-2,TRBV6-6,.,TRBD1,TGTGCCAGCAGTTACTCCACGACAGGGAAGGCTGGCTACACCTTC,CASSYSTTGKAGYTF
TRBJ2-1,TRBV12-2,.,.,TGTGCAAGTCGCTTAGGCTCCTCGGGCGGGACTGGCTACAATGAGCAGTTCTTC,CASRLGSSGGTGYNEQFF
TRBJ2-5,TRBV19,once,.,TGTGCCAGTAGGGGGGACACCGAGGAGACCCAGTACTTC,CASRGDTEETQYF
TRBJ2-7,TRBV7-2,.,TRBD2,TGTGCCAGCAGCTTAGATGCGGGGGGAACCTCCTACGAGCAGTACTTC,CASSLDAGGTSYEQYF
TRBJ2-3,TRBV30,once,TRBD2,TGTGCCTGGGGACTAGCGGGAGTCCAAGATACGCAGTATTTT,CAWGLAGVQDTQYF
TRBJ1-5,TRBV10-3,.,.,TGTGCCATCAGTGTGGAGGTCGGCCAGCCCCAGCATTTT,CAISVEVGQPQHF
TRBJ1-1,TRBV10-3,.,TRBD1,TGTGCCATCAGTCGCCCGGCAGGGGGCAACACTGAAGCTTTCTTT,CAISRPAGGNTEAFF
TRBJ1-6,TRBV7-2,.,TRBD1,TGTGCCAGCAGCTTAGAGGCAGGGGGCGATTCACCCCTCCACTTT,CASSLEAGGDSPLHF
TRBJ2-7,TRBV4-1,once,.,TGCGCCAGCAGCCAAGATGCCAGGGGGGTGGTCGAGCAGTACTTC,CASSQDARGVVEQYF
TRBJ1-3,TRBV5-1,.,.,TGCGCCAGCAGTCAAACGGAGAACTCTGGAAACACCATATATTTT,CASSQTENSGNTIYF
TRBJ1-1,TRBV29-1,.,.,TGCAGCGTTCAACCGGGGGAGAACACTGAAGCTTTCTTT,CSVQPGENTEAFF
TRBJ2-7,TRBV7-9,.,TRBD1,TGTGCCAGCAGCCACGGGACAGGGGAGAACGAGCAGTACTTC,CASSHGTGENEQYF
TRBJ2-1,TRBV7-2,.,TRBD1,TGTGCCAGCAGCCGCCTAACGGGACAGGGATACACTGGGCAGTTCTTC,CASSRLTGQGYTGQFF
TRBJ2-7,TRBV30,.,.,TGTGCCTCCCAGGGGACCGGCTCCTACGAGCAGTACTTC,CASQGTGSYEQYF
TRBJ1-1,TRBV5-1,.,.,TGCGCCAGCAGCTTGGACCCAGAGAACACTGAAGCTTTCTTT,CASSLDPENTEAFF
TRBJ1-3,TRBV6-1,once,.,TGTGCCAGCAGTAGGGACTTCTCTGGAAACACCATATATTTT,CASSRDFSGNTIYF
TRBJ2-5,TRBV5-4,.,.,TGTGCCAGCAGCCGACCGGATTTGGCGGGCGTCACTCAAGAGACCCAGTACTTC,CASSRPDLAGVTQETQYF
TRBJ2-3,TRBV6-1,.,TRBD1,TGTGCCAGCGGATCAGTAGCAGGGGGCGGGGATACGCAGTATTTT,CASGSVAGGGDTQYF
TRBJ1-2,TRBV7-2,.,.,TGTGCCAGCAGCTTACAGGGTCCCTATGGCTACACCTTC,CASSLQGPYGYTF
TRBJ1-3,TRBV10-3,.,.,TGTGCCATCAGTGAATTGGGGAGCTCTGGAAACACCATATATTTT,CAISELGSSGNTIYF
TRBJ1-3,TRBV6-1,.,.,TGTGCCAGCAGTGCCGGACAAGCCTCTGGAAACACCATATATTTT,CASSAGQASGNTIYF
TRBJ2-3,TRBV5-1,.,TRBD2,TGCGCCAGCAGCTTGGTAGCGGGGATCACAGATACGCAGTATTTT,CASSLVAGITDTQYF
TRBJ1-3,TRBV19,.,.,TGTGCCAGTAGTACGGTTATTCGCTCTGGAAACACCATATATTTT,CASSTVIRSGNTIYF
TRBJ2-7,TRBV30,.,.,TGTGCCTGGAGTCCCCTTGTCGACGAGCAGTACTTC,CAWSPLVDEQYF
TRBJ1-3,TRBV5-8,.,.,TGTGCCAGCAGCTTGTTCACATATTCAGACACCATATATTTT,CASSLFTYSDTIYF
TRBJ1-1,TRBV6-6,.,.,TGTGCCAGCAGCATGGACAGCCCCATTGAAGCTTTCTTT,CASSMDSPIEAFF
TRBJ1-2,TRBV6-1,.,TRBD1,TGTGCCAGCAGTAAAGACAGGGATAGTGGCTACACCTTC,CASSKDRDSGYTF
TRBJ1-5,TRBV18,.,.,TGTGCCAGCTCACCAACGGGGGGGGATCAGCCCCAGCATTTT,CASSPTGGDQPQHF
TRBJ2-7,TRBV5-1,few,TRBD1,TGCGCCAGCAGATTCAGGGGACAGGGAAAGGACGAGCAGTACTTC,CASRFRGQGKDEQYF
TRBJ1-1,TRBV7-3,.,.,TGTGCCAGCAGCTTAAATGTATGGGACTCTGAAGCTTTCTTT,CASSLNVWDSEAFF
TRBJ2-2,TRBV7-9,.,TRBD2,TGTGCCAGCAGCTTCACTAGCGGGGGGGCCCGAACCGGGGAGCTGTTTTTT,CASSFTSGGARTGELFF
TRBJ1-4,TRBV5-4,.,TRBD1,TGTGCCAGCAGCTCGGGACAGGGGAATGAAAAACTGTTTTTT,CASSSGQGNEKLFF
TRBJ2-7,TRBV6-5,.,TRBD1,TGTGCCAGCAGCCGAACAGGGGTAGCCTACGAGCAGTACTTC,CASSRTGVAYEQYF
TRBJ2-5,TRBV7-9,.,.,TGTGCCAGCAGCTTAAGGGGGAAGGGAAGCGTCATAGTAGCGGAGACCCAGTACTTC,CASSLRGKGSVIVAETQYF
TRBJ2-1,TRBV5-1,.,.,TGCGCCAGCAGCTTAGCAGATAGCGGCTACAATGAGCAGTTCTTC,CASSLADSGYNEQFF
TRBJ1-1,TRBV5-1,.,.,TGCGCCAGCAGCTTGGCCGATTCGGGGACTGAAGCTTTCTTT,CASSLADSGTEAFF
TRBJ2-1,TRBV6-6,.,.,TGTGCCAGCAGCCCGACAGCCAATGAGCAGTTCTTC,CASSPTANEQFF
TRBJ2-7,TRBV6-1,.,TRBD1,TGTGCCAGCAGTGACCGGACAGGGGTTTCTTCCTACGAGCAGTACTTC,CASSDRTGVSSYEQYF
TRBJ1-4,TRBV5-1,.,TRBD1,TGCGCCAGCAGGGAGACAGGGCAGACTAATGAAAAACTGTTTTTT,CASRETGQTNEKLFF
TRBJ2-3,TRBV7-9,.,TRBD1,TGTGCCAGCAGCTTCACAGGGGGCGGAGATACGCAGTATTTT,CASSFTGGGDTQYF
TRBJ1-4,TRBV14,.,.,TGTGCCAGCAGCCGTTCCTATAATGAAAAACTGTTTTTT,CASSRSYNEKLFF
TRBJ2-3,TRBV19,.,TRBD1,TGTGCCAGTTCGACCCAGACAGGGCGGACAGATACGCAGTATTTT,CASSTQTGRTDTQYF
TRBJ1-2,TRBV5-6,.,TRBD1,TGTGCCAGCAGCTTAGATCACAGGGGATACTATGGCTACACCTTC,CASSLDHRGYYGYTF
TRBJ2-7,TRBV6-5,.,.,TGTGCCAGCACTCCACTCGGGAGCTACGAGCAGTACTTC,CASTPLGSYEQYF
TRBJ2-3,TRBV15,once,.,TGTGCCACCAGCAGAGATAGTGCGGGAACTTATACGCAGTATTTT,CATSRDSAGTYTQYF
TRBJ2-5,TRBV5-5,.,.,TGTGCCAGCAGCGGGGGGACCATACAAGAGACCCAGTACTTC,CASSGGTIQETQYF
TRBJ2-1,TRBV7-9,.,TRBD1,TGTGCCAGCAGCGCAGCGGGGACAGGGGAAAGTGAGCAGTTCTTC,CASSAAGTGESEQFF
TRBJ2-7,TRBV7-5,.,.,TGTGTCAGAAGCGTTGAACAGGGCTACGGCTACGAGCAGTACTTC,CVRSVEQGYGYEQYF
TRBJ1-5,TRBV19,.,.,TGTGCCAGTTCTCAGGGAATGATTCAGCCCCAGCATTTT,CASSQGMIQPQHF
TRBJ1-2,TRBV10-3,.,.,TGTGCCATCAGGGTGAGCCTAGGAGAGGGCTACACCTTC,CAIRVSLGEGYTF
TRBJ2-4,TRBV2,.,TRBD2,TGTGCCAGCAGCGCCGATGGGACTAAGCGGGAGGGCCAGTACTTC,CASSADGTKREGQYF
TRBJ1-5,TRBV30,.,.,TGTGCCTGGAGTTACAGGGATTGGAATCAGCCCCAGCATTTT,CAWSYRDWNQPQHF
TRBJ2-6,TRBV9,.,.,TGTGCCAGCAGCGCTGGGCCTGCTGGAGGGGCCAACGTCCTGACTTTC,CASSAGPAGGANVLTF